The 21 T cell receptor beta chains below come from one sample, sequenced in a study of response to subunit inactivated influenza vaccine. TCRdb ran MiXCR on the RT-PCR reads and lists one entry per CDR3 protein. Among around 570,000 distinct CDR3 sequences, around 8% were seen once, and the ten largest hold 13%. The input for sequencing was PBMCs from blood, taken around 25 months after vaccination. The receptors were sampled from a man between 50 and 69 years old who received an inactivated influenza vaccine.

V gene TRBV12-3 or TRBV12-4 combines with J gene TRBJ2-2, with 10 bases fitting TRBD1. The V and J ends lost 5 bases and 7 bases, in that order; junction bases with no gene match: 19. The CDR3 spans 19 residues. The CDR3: CASSPRQGAATQGVGELFF. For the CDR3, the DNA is TGTGCCAGCAGTCCTCGACAGGGGGCGGCAACACAGGGAGTCGGGGAGCTGTTTTTT.

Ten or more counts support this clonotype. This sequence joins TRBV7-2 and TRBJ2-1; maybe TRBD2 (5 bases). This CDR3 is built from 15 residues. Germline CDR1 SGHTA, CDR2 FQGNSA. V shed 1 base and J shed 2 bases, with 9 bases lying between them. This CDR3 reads CASSLGPSPYNEQFF. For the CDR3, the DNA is TGTGCCAGCAGCTTAGGTCCTAGCCCCTACAATGAGCAGTTCTTC.

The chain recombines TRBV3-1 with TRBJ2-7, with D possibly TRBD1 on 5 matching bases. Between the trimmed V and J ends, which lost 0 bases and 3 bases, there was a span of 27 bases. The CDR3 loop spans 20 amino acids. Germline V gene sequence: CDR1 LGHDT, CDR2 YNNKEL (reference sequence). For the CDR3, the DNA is TGTGCCAGCAGCCAAGAACCCCTTCACCGGGCGGACACCCCCCACTACGAGCAGTACTTC. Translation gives CASSQEPLHRADTPHYEQYF.

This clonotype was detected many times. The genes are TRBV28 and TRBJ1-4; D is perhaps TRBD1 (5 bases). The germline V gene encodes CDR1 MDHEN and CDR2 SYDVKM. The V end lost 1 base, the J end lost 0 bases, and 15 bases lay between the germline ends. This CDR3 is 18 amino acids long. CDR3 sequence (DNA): TGTGCCAGCAGTTTATCCTCCGGCTGGGGCTCAACTAATGAAAAACTGTTTTTT. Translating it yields CASSLSSGWGSTNEKLFF.

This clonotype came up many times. The CDR3 sequence: CASSVPGPNQPQHF. CDR3 in DNA: TGTGCCAGCAGCGTACCGGGCCCCAATCAGCCCCAGCATTTT. J is TRBJ1-5 and V is TRBV12-3 or TRBV12-4; no definite D call. The CDR3 spans 14 residues. Trimming removed 6 bases from V and 3 bases from J, with 12 bases in between.

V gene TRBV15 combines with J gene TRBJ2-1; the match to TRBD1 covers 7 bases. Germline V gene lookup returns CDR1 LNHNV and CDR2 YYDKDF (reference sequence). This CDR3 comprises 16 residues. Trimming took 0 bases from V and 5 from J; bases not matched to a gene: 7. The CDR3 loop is CATSRDLAGGNNEQFF. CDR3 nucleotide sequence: TGTGCCACCAGCAGAGATTTGGCAGGGGGAAACAATGAGCAGTTCTTC.

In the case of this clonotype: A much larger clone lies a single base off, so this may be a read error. CDR3 in amino acids: CASSLSTGGYGHTF. The CDR3 DNA follows: TGTGCCAGCAGTTTATCCACAGGGGGTTATGGCCACACCTTC. The chain joins TRBV27 to TRBJ1-2, with TRBD1 matching 8 bases. The CDR3 is 14 residues long. Germline CDR1 reads MNHEY; CDR2 reads SMNVEV (reference sequence).

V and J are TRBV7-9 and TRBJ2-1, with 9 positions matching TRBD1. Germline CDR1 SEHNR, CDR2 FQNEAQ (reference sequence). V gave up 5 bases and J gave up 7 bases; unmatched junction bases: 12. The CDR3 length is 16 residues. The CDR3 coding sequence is TGTGCCAGCAGCCCAGTCGCAGGGACAGGGAAAAATGAGCAGTTCTTC. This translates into CASSPVAGTGKNEQFF.

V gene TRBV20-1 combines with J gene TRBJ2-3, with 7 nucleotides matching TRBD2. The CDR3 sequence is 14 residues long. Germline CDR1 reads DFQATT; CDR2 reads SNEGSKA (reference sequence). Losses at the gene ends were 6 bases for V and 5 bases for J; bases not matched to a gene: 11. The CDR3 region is CSAGGSLLGDTQYF. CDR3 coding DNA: TGCAGTGCCGGGGGGTCCTTATTGGGAGATACGCAGTATTTT.

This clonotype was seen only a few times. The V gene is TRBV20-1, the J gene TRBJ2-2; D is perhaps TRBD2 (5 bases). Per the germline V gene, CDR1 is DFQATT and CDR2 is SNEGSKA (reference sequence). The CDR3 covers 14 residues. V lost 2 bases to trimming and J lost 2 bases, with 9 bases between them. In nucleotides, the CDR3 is TGCAGTGCTAGAAGGACTCATAACACCGGGGAGCTGTTTTTT. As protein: CSARRTHNTGELFF.

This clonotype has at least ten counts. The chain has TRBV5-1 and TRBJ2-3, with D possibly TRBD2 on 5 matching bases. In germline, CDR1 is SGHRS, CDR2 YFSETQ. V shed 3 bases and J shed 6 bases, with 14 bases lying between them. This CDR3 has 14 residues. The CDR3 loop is CASSSEDSFDTQYF. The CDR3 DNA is TGCGCCAGCAGCTCGGAGGACTCCTTCGATACGCAGTATTTT.

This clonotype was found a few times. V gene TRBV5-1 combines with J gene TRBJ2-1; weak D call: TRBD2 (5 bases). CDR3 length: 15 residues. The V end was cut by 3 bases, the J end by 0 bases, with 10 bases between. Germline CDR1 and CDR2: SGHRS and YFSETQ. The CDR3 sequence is CASSSAVSSYNEQFF. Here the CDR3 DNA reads TGCGCCAGCAGCTCAGCGGTAAGCTCCTACAATGAGCAGTTCTTC.

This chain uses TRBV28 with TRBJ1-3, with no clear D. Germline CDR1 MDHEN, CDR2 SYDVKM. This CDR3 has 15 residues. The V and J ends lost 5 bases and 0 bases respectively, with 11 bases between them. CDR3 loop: CASSQTQLSGNTIYF. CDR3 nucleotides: TGTGCCAGCAGTCAAACTCAACTCTCTGGAAACACCATATATTTT.

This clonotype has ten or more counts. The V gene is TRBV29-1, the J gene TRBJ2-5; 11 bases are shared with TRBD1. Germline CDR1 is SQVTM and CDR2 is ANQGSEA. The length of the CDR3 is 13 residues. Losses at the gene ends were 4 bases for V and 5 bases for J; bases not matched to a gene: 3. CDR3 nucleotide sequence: TGCAGCGTTGTGGGGGACAGGGGGGAGACCCAGTACTTC. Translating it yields CSVVGDRGETQYF.

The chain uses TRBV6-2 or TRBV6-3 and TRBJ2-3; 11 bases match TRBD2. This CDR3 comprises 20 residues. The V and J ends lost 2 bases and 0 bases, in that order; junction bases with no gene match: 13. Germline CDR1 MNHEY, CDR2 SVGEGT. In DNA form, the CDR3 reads TGTGCCAGCAGTTACCCCCCTAGCGGGGGGCAGGTCCCTAGCACAGATACGCAGTATTTT. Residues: CASSYPPSGGQVPSTDTQYF.

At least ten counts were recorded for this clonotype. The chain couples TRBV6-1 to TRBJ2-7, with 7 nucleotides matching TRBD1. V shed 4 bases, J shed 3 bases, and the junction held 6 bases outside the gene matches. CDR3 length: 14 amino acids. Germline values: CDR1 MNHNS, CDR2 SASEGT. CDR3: CASSGDSISYEQYF. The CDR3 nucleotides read TGTGCCAGCAGTGGGGACAGTATAAGCTACGAGCAGTACTTC.

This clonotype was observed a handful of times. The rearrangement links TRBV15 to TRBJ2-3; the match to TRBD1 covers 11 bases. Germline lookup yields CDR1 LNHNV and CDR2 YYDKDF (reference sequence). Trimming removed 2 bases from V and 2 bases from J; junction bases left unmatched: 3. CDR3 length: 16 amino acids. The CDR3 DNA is TGTGCCACCAGCAGAACGGGACAGGGGGTCACAGATACGCAGTATTTT. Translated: CATSRTGQGVTDTQYF.

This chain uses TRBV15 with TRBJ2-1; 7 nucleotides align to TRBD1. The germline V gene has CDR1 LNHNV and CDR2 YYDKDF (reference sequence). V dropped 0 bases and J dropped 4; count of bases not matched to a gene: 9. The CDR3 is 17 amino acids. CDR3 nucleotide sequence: TGTGCCACCAGCAGAGATAACACAGGGGTAACGTACAATGAGCAGTTCTTC. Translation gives CATSRDNTGVTYNEQFF.

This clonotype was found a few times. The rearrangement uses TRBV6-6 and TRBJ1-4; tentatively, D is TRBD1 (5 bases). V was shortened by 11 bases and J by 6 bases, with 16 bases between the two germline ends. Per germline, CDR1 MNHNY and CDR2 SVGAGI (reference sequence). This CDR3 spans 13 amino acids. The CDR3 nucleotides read TGTGCCGGCACCCCCGGGGGGGATGAAAAACTGTTTTTT. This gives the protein CAGTPGGDEKLFF.

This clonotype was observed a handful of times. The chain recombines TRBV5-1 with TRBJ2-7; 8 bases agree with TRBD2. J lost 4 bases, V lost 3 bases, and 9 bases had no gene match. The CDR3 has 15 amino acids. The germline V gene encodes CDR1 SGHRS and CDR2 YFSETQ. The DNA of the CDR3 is TGCGCCAGCAGCTCTACGCCGGGACTAGATTACGAGCAGTACTTC. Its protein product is CASSSTPGLDYEQYF.

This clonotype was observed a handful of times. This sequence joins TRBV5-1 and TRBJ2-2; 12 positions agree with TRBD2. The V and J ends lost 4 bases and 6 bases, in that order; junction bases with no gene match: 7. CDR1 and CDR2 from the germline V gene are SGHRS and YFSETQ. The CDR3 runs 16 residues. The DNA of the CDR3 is TGCGCCAGCAGCCCGACTAGCGGGAGAATCGCCGGGGAGCTGTTTTTT. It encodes CASSPTSGRIAGELFF.